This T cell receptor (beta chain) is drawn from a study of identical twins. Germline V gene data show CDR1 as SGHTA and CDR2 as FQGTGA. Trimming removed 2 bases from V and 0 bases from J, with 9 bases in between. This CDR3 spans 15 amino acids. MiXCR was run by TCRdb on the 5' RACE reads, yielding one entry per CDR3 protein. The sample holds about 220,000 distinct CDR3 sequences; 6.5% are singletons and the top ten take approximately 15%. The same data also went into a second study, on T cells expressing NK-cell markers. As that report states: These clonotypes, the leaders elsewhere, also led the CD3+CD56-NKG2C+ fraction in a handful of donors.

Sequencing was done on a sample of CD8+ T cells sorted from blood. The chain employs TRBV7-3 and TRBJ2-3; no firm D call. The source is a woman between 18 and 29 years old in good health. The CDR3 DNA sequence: TGTGCCAGCAGCTTAGGGTCGACCAGCACAGATACGCAGTATTTT. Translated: CASSLGSTSTDTQYF.